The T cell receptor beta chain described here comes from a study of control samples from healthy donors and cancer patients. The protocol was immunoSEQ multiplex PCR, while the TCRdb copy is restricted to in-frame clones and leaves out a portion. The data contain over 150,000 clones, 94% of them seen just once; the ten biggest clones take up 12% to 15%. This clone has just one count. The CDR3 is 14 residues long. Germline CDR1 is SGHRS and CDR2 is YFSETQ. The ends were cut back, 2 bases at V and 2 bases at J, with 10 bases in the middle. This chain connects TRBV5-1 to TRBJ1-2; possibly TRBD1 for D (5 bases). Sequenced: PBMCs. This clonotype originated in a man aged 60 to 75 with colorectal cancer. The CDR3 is CASSFGAGNYGYTF. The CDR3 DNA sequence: TGCGCCAGCAGCTTCGGGGCGGGGAACTATGGCTACACCTTC.